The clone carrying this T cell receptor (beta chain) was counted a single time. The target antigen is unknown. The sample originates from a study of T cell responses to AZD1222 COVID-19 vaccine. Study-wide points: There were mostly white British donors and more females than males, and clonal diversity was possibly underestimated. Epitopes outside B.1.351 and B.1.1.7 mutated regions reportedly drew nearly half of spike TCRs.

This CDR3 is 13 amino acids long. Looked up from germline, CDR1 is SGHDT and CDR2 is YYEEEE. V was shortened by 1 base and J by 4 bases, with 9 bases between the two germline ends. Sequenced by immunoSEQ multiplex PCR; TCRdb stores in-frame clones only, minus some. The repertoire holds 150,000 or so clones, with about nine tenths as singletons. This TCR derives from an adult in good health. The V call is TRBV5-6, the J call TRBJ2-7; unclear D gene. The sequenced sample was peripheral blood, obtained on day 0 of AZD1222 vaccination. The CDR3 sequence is CASSLFSHYEQYF. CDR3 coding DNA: TGTGCCAGCAGCTTGTTCTCCCATTACGAGCAGTACTTC.